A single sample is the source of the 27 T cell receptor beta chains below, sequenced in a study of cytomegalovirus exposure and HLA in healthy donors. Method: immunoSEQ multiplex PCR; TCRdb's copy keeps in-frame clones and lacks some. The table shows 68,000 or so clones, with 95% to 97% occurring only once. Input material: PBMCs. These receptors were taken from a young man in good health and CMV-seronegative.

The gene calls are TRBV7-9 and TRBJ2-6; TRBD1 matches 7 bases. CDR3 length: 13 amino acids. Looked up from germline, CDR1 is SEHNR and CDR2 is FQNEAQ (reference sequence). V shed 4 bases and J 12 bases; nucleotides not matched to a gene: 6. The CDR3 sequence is CASSWDRAGVLTF. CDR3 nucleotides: TGTGCCAGCAGCTGGGACAGAGCCGGCGTCCTGACTTTC.

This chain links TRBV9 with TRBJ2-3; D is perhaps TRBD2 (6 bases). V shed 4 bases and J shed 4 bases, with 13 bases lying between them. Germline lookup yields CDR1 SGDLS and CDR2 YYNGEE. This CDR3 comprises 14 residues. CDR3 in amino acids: CASSSWDFPDTQYF. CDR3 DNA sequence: TGTGCCAGCAGCTCCTGGGACTTCCCAGATACGCAGTATTTT.

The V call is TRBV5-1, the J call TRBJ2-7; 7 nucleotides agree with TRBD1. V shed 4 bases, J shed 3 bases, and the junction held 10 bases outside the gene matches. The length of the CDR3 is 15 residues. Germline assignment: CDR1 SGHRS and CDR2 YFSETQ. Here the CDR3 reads CASSTSTGSGYEQYF. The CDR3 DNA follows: TGCGCCAGCAGCACCTCGACAGGGAGTGGCTACGAGCAGTACTTC. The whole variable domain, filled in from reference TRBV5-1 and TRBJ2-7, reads KAGVTQTPRYLIKTRGQQVTLSCSPISGHRSVSWYQQTPGQGLQFLFEYFSETQRNKGNFPGRFSGRQFSNSRSEMNVSTLELGDSALYLCASSTSTGSGYEQYFGPGTRLTVT.

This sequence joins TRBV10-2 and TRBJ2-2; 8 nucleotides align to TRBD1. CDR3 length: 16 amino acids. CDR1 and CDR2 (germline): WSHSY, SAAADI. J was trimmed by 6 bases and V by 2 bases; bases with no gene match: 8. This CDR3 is CASSEPRQGLSGELFF. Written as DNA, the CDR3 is TGCGCCAGCAGTGAGCCCCGACAGGGGCTCTCCGGGGAGCTGTTTTTT.

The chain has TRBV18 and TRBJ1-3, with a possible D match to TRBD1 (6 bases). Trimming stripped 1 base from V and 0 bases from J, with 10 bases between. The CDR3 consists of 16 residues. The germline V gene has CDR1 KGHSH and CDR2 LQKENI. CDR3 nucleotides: TGTGCCAGCTCACCACTAGGACAGAGCTCTGGAAACACCATATATTTT. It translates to CASSPLGQSSGNTIYF.

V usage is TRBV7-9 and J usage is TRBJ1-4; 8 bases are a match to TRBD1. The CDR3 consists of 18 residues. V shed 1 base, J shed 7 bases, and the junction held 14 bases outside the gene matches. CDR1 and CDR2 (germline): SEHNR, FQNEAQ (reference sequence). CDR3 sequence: CASSLDLGDRGLSEKLFF. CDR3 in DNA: TGTGCCAGCAGCTTAGACCTAGGCGACAGGGGACTTTCTGAAAAACTGTTTTTT.

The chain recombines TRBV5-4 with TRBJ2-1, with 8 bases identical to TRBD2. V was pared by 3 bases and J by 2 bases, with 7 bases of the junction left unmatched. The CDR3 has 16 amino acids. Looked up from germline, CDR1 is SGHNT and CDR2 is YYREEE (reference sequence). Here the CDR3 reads CASSYYTSGAYNEQFF. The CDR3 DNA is TGTGCCAGCAGCTACTATACTAGCGGAGCCTACAATGAGCAGTTCTTC. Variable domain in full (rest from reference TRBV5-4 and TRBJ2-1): ETGVTQSPTHLIKTRGQQVTLRCSSQSGHNTVSWYQQALGQGPQFIFQYYREEENGRGNFPPRFSGLQFPNYSSELNVNALELDDSALYLCASSYYTSGAYNEQFFGPGTRLTVL.

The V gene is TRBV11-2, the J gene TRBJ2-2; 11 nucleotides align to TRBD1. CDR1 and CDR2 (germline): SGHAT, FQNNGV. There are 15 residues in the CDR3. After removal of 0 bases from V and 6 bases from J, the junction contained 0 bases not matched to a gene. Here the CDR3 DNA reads TGTGCCAGCAGCTTAGAGGGACAGGGGGCCGGGGAGCTGTTTTTT. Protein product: CASSLEGQGAGELFF.

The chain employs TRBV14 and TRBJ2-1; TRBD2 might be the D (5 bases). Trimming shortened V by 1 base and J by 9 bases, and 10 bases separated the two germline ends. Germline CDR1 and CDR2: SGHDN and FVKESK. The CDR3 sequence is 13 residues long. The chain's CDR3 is CASSQVRAGEQFF. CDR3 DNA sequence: TGTGCCAGCAGCCAAGTGAGGGCGGGTGAGCAGTTCTTC.

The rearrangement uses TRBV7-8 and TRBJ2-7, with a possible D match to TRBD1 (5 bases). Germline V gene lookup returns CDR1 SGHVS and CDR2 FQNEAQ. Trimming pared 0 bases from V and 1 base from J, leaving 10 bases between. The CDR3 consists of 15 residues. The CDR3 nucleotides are TGTGCCAGCAGCTTAGCGGCGACAGATTCCTACGAGCAGTACTTC. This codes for CASSLAATDSYEQYF.

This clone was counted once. The CDR3 spells CASSLAQGTYEQYF. The CDR3 DNA sequence: TGTGCCAGCAGCTTAGCGCAGGGCACCTACGAGCAGTACTTC. The chain recombines TRBV7-2 with TRBJ2-7, with a weak D call TRBD1 (5 bases). Germline CDR1 reads SGHTA; CDR2 reads FQGNSA. CDR3 length equals 14 residues. The V and J ends lost 0 bases and 2 bases respectively, with 8 bases between them. Complete variable domain (other parts from reference TRBV7-2 and TRBJ2-7): GAGVSQSPSNKVTEKGKDVELRCDPISGHTALYWYRQSLGQGLEFLIYFQGNSAPDKSGLPSDRFSAERTGGSVSTLTIQRTQQEDSAVYLCASSLAQGTYEQYFGPGTRLTVT.

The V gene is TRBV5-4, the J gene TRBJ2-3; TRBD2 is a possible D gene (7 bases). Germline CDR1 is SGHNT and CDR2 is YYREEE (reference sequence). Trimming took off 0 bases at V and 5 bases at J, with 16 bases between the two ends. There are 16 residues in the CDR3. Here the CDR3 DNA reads TGTGCCAGCAGCTTGGAGGGGGACTACACACAAGATACGCAGTATTTT. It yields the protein CASSLEGDYTQDTQYF.

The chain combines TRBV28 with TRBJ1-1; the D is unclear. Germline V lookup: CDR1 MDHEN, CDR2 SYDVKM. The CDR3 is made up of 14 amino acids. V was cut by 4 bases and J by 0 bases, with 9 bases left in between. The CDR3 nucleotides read TGTGCCAGCAGTTACGGGGAGGTGAACACTGAAGCTTTCTTT. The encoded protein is CASSYGEVNTEAFF.

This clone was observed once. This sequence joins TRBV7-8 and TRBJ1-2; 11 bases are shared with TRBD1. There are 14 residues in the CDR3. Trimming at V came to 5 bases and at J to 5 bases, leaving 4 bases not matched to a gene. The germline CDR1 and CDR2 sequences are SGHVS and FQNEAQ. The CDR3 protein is CASSPGQGAYGYTF. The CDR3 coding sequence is TGTGCCAGCAGCCCTGGACAGGGGGCTTATGGCTACACCTTC.

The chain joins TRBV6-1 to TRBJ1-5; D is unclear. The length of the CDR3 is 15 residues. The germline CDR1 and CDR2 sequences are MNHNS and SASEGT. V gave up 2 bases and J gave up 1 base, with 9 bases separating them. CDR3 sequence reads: CASSEQIGSNQPQHF. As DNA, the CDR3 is TGTGCCAGCAGTGAACAGATCGGGAGCAATCAGCCCCAGCATTTT.

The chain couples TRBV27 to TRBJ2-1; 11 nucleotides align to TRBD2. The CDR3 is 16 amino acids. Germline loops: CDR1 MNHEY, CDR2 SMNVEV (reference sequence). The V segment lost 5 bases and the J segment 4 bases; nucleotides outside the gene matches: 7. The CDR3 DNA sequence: TGTGCCAGCAGTATTCTGACTAGCGGGATTTACAATGAGCAGTTCTTC. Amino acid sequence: CASSILTSGIYNEQFF.

CDR3 region: CASSPGQGPYNEQFF. CDR3 DNA: TGCGCCAGCAGCCCCGGACAGGGGCCTTACAATGAGCAGTTCTTC. The chain recombines TRBV4-1 with TRBJ2-1; the match to TRBD1 covers 9 bases. Trimming removed 4 bases from V and 4 bases from J; junction bases left unmatched: 5. CDR1 MGHRA and CDR2 YSYEKL come from the germline V gene. CDR3 length equals 15 residues.

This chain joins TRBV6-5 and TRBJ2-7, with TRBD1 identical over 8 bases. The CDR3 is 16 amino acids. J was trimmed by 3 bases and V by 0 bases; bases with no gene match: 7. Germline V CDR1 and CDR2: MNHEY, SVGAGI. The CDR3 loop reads CASSYSGQGSNYEQYF. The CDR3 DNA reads TGTGCCAGCAGTTACTCCGGACAGGGTAGTAACTACGAGCAGTACTTC.

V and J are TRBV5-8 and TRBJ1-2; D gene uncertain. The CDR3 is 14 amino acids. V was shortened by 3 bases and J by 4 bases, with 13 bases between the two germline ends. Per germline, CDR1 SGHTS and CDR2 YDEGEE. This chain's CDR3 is CASSWSGGSYGYTF. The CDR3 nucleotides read TGTGCCAGCAGCTGGTCGGGAGGGTCCTATGGCTACACCTTC.

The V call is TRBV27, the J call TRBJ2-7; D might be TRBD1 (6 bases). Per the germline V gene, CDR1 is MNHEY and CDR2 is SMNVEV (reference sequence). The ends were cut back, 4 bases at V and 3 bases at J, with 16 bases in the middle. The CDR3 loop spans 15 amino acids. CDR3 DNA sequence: TGTGCCAGCAGTTATGACATTGGACAGATCTACGAGCAGTACTTC. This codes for CASSYDIGQIYEQYF.

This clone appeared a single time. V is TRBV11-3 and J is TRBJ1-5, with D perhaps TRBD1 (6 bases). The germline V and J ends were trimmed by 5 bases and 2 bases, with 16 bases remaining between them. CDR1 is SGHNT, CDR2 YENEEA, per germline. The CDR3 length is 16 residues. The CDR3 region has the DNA TGTGCCAGCAGCCATAAAAACAGGGTATGCAATCAGCCCCAGCATTTT. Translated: CASSHKNRVCNQPQHF.

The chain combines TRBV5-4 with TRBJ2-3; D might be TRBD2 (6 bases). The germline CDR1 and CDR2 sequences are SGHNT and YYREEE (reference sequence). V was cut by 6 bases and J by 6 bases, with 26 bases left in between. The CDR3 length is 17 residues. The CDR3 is CASTLDRDSSTLDTQYF. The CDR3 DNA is TGTGCCAGCACCCTAGACCGGGACTCCTCCACACTCGATACGCAGTATTTT. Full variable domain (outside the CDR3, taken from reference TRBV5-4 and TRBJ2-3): ETGVTQSPTHLIKTRGQQVTLRCSSQSGHNTVSWYQQALGQGPQFIFQYYREEENGRGNFPPRFSGLQFPNYSSELNVNALELDDSALYLCASTLDRDSSTLDTQYFGPGTRLTVL.

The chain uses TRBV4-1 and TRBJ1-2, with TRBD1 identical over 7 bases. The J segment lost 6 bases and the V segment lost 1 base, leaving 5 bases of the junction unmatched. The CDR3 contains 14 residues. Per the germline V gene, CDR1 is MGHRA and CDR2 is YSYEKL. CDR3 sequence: CASSQAQGEDGYTF. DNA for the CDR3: TGCGCCAGCAGCCAAGCTCAGGGGGAGGATGGCTACACCTTC.

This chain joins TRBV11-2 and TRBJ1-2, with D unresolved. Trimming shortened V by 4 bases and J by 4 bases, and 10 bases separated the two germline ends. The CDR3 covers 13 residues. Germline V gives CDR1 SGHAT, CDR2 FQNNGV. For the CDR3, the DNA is TGTGCCAGCAGCTCTACAGCGGTCTATGGCTACACCTTC. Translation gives CASSSTAVYGYTF.

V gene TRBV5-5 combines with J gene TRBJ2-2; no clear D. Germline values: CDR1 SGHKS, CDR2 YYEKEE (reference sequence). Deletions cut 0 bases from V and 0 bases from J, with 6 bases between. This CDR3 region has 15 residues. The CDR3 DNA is TGTGCCAGCAGCTTGGAGCCTACGAACACCGGGGAGCTGTTTTTT. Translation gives CASSLEPTNTGELFF. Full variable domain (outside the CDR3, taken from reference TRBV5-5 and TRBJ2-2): DAGVTQSPTHLIKTRGQQVTLRCSPISGHKSVSWYQQVLGQGPQFIFQYYEKEERGRGNFPDRFSARQFPNYSSELNVNALLLGDSALYLCASSLEPTNTGELFFGEGSRLTVL.

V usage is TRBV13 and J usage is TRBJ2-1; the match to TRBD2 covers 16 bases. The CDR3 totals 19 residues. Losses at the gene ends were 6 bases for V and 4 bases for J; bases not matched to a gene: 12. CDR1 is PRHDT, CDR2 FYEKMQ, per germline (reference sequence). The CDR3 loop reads CASRITGLAGGPSYNEQFF. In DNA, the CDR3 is TGTGCCAGCAGAATAACGGGACTAGCGGGAGGGCCGTCTTACAATGAGCAGTTCTTC.

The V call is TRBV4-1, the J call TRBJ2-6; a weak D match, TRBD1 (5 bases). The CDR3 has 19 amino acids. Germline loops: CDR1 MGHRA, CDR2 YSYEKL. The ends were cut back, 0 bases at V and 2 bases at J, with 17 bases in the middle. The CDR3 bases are TGCGCCAGCAGCCAAGATCGGCGCAGGGAACTTCCTGGGGCCAACGTCCTGACTTTC. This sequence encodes CASSQDRRRELPGANVLTF.